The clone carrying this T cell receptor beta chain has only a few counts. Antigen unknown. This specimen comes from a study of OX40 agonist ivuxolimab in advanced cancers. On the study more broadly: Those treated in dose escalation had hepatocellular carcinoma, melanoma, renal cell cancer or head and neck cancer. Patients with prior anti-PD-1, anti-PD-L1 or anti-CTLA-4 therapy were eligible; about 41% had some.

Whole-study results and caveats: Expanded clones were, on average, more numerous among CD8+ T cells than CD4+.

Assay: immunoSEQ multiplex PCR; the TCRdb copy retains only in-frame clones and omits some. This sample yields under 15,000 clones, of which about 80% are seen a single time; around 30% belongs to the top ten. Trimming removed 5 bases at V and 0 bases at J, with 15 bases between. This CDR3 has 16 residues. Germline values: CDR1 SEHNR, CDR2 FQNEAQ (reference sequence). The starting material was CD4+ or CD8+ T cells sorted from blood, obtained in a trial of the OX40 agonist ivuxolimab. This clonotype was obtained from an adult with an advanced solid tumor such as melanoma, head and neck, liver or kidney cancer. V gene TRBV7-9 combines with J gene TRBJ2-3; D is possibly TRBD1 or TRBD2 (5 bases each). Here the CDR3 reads CASSEGRATSTDTQYF. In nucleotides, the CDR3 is TGTGCCAGCAGCGAGGGGCGGGCCACTAGCACAGATACGCAGTATTTT.